Below, 25 T cell receptor beta chains from the same sample are listed, as sequenced in a study of blood T cell repertoires in COVID-19. The repertoire was sequenced with immunoSEQ multiplex PCR; TCRdb's copy has only in-frame clones and lacks some. In the table there are around 150,000 clones, 85% to 95% of which are singletons. Sequencing was done on a sample of peripheral blood. These receptors were taken from a woman aged 55-69 years with COVID-19, enrolled during active disease.

The genes are TRBV30 and TRBJ1-1, with 10 positions matching TRBD1. The trim removed 3 bases at V and 5 bases at J, leaving 3 bases unmatched. This CDR3 spans 13 amino acids. The germline CDR1 and CDR2 sequences are GTSNPN and SVGIG (reference sequence). As DNA, the CDR3 is TGTGCCTGGAGGGGGACAGGGGTAACTGAAGCTTTCTTT. Translated, it gives CAWRGTGVTEAFF. Full variable domain (outside the CDR3, taken from reference TRBV30 and TRBJ1-1): SQTIHQWPATLVQPVGSPLSLECTVEGTSNPNLYWYRQAAGRGLQLLFYSVGIGQISSEVPQNLSASRPQDRQFILSSKKLLLSDSGFYLCAWRGTGVTEAFFGQGTRLTVV.

This rearrangement joins TRBV7-9 to TRBJ2-1; D not resolved. CDR1 SEHNR and CDR2 FQNEAQ come from the germline V gene (reference sequence). The V end was cut by 0 bases, the J end by 4 bases, with 4 bases between. The CDR3 spans 13 residues. The CDR3 nucleotides are TGTGCCAGCAGCTTAGCCTATTACAATGAGCAGTTCTTC. It translates to CASSLAYYNEQFF.

The J gene is TRBJ2-2, the V gene TRBV19; D perhaps matches TRBD2 (6 bases). CDR3 length equals 14 residues. Trimming pared 1 base from V and 5 bases from J, leaving 8 bases between. Germline CDR1 reads LNHDA; CDR2 reads SQIVND (reference sequence). The CDR3 DNA sequence: TGTGCCAGTAGTATAGTACGGGGGACCGGGGAGCTGTTTTTT. This gives the protein CASSIVRGTGELFF. Full variable domain (missing parts from reference TRBV19 and TRBJ2-2): DGGITQSPKYLFRKEGQNVTLSCEQNLNHDAMYWYRQDPGQGLRLIYYSQIVNDFQKGDIAEGYSVSREKKESFPLTVTSAQKNPTAFYLCASSIVRGTGELFFGEGSRLTVL.

V and J are TRBV5-1 and TRBJ2-3, with 7 bases that match TRBD1. Germline loops: CDR1 SGHRS, CDR2 YFSETQ. Trimming cost V 5 bases and J 2 bases; bases outside gene matches: 5. This CDR3 has 14 amino acids. The CDR3 loop is CASSSGQYTDTQYF. CDR3 in DNA: TGCGCCAGCAGTTCGGGACAGTACACAGATACGCAGTATTTT.

The genes are TRBV5-4 and TRBJ2-7, with D unresolved. Germline V lookup: CDR1 SGHNT, CDR2 YYREEE (reference sequence). The CDR3 has 14 amino acids. The germline V and J ends were trimmed by 0 bases and 3 bases, with 10 bases remaining between them. This CDR3 reads CASSLELSYYEQYF. Written as DNA, the CDR3 is TGTGCCAGCAGCTTGGAACTAAGTTACTACGAGCAGTACTTC.

The chain recombines TRBV19 with TRBJ1-5; 8 positions match TRBD1. V lost 4 bases, J lost 0 bases, and 5 bases stayed unmatched. CDR1 and CDR2 (germline): LNHDA, SQIVND (reference sequence). The CDR3 is 16 amino acids. Here the CDR3 DNA reads TGTGCCAGTAGTACTTACGGGACAGGTAGCAATCAGCCCCAGCATTTT. Protein: CASSTYGTGSNQPQHF. The entire variable domain, with the rest obtained from reference TRBV19 and TRBJ1-5, is as follows: DGGITQSPKYLFRKEGQNVTLSCEQNLNHDAMYWYRQDPGQGLRLIYYSQIVNDFQKGDIAEGYSVSREKKESFPLTVTSAQKNPTAFYLCASSTYGTGSNQPQHFGDGTRLSIL.

CDR3 nucleotides: TGTGCCAGCAGCTTGGTTGGAGATTCGAGTAATCAGCCCCAGCATTTT. Protein: CASSLVGDSSNQPQHF. This chain uses TRBV5-6 with TRBJ1-5; no clear D gene. V was cut by 0 bases and J by 4 bases, with 14 bases left in between. CDR1 and CDR2 (germline): SGHDT, YYEEEE. The CDR3 extends over 16 amino acids.

The chain uses TRBV11-2 and TRBJ2-5, with D possibly matching TRBD1 (5 bases). The CDR3 contains 13 residues. Germline loops: CDR1 SGHAT, CDR2 FQNNGV. The V end lost 4 bases, the J end lost 2 bases, and 8 bases lay between the germline ends. CDR3 amino acids: CASSSTVQETQYF. The CDR3 DNA is TGTGCCAGCAGCTCGACAGTTCAAGAGACCCAGTACTTC.

Details on this clone: At the DNA level, this CDR3 is encoded by other sequences in the same sample as well. The rearrangement uses TRBV5-1 and TRBJ2-7, with 8 bases matching TRBD1. This CDR3 has 14 amino acids. CDR1 and CDR2 from the germline V gene are SGHRS and YFSETQ. V trimming: 4 bases; J trimming: 2 bases; junction bases outside the gene matches: 5. CDR3 sequence reads: CASSPGQGAYEQYF. Here the CDR3 DNA reads TGCGCCAGCAGCCCCGGACAGGGCGCCTACGAGCAGTACTTC.

The chain is built from TRBV18 and TRBJ1-1; 8 bases align to TRBD1. With V trimmed by 6 bases and J by 0 bases, 3 bases remained unmatched. CDR3 size: 14 residues. Germline V gene lookup returns CDR1 KGHSH and CDR2 LQKENI. CDR3 loop: CASSGQGMNTEAFF. DNA for the CDR3: TGTGCCAGCTCTGGACAGGGCATGAACACTGAAGCTTTCTTT.

The rearrangement links TRBV19 to TRBJ2-1; 12 bases are shared with TRBD2. Germline V lookup: CDR1 LNHDA, CDR2 SQIVND (reference sequence). There are 15 residues in the CDR3. The J segment lost 9 bases and the V segment lost 4 bases, leaving 7 bases of the junction unmatched. The CDR3 loop is CASSTSGGARAEQFF. The DNA of the CDR3 is TGTGCCAGTAGTACTAGCGGGGGGGCTCGGGCTGAGCAGTTCTTC.

With respect to this clone: Other DNA variants within this sample encode the same CDR3. The chain combines TRBV2 with TRBJ1-2; the D gene is possibly TRBD1 (5 bases). V gave up 3 bases and J gave up 8 bases, with 16 bases separating them. CDR1 is SNHLY and CDR2 is FYNNEI in the germline V gene. This CDR3 has 14 residues. This chain's CDR3 is CASSDGQRSVGYTF. In nucleotides, the CDR3 is TGTGCCAGCAGTGATGGACAACGTTCGGTAGGCTACACCTTC.

This clone appeared once. The chain uses TRBV12-5 and TRBJ2-7; TRBD1 might be the D (5 bases). The ends were cut back, 0 bases at V and 3 bases at J, with 15 bases in the middle. Germline V gene lookup returns CDR1 LGHNT and CDR2 FRNRAP. This CDR3 comprises 16 residues. For the CDR3, the DNA is TGTGCTAGTGGTTTGGTACTTATTCCTGACAGCTACGAGCAGTACTTC. It is translated as CASGLVLIPDSYEQYF.

The chain employs TRBV27 and TRBJ1-2; D is perhaps TRBD1 (6 bases). The V gene lost 4 bases and the J gene lost 7 bases, with 19 bases spanning the gap. Germline CDR1 is MNHEY and CDR2 is SMNVEV (reference sequence). The CDR3 sequence is 15 residues long. The CDR3 DNA is TGTGCCAGCAGTTCAAACAGGGTATCAGGGACTGGCTACACCTTC. It encodes CASSSNRVSGTGYTF.

V is TRBV18 and J is TRBJ1-2, with 9 bases aligning to TRBD1. This CDR3 is 14 amino acids long. The V segment lost 3 bases and the J segment 8 bases; nucleotides outside the gene matches: 7. Germline values: CDR1 KGHSH, CDR2 LQKENI. The CDR3 DNA follows: TGTGCCAGCTCACCCGGGACAGGGTTATGGGGCTACACCTTC. Protein sequence: CASSPGTGLWGYTF.

V usage is TRBV7-9 and J usage is TRBJ1-2, with D perhaps TRBD1 (5 bases). The CDR3 runs to 16 residues. In germline, CDR1 is SEHNR, CDR2 FQNEAQ (reference sequence). Between the trimmed V and J ends, which lost 5 bases and 2 bases, there was a span of 18 bases. The CDR3 nucleotides are TGTGCCAGCAGCGCGGCCCGGGGAGGGGCAAACTATGGCTACACCTTC. Translated: CASSAARGGANYGYTF.

V and J are TRBV11-2 and TRBJ1-1; TRBD1 aligns across 8 bases. The CDR3 loop spans 15 amino acids. Germline trimming cut 3 bases from V and 5 bases from J; bases unmatched to any gene: 8. The germline gives CDR1 SGHAT, CDR2 FQNNGV. The CDR3 DNA sequence: TGTGCCAGCAGCTTGTCGGACAGGGTGGGGACTGAAGCTTTCTTT. Its protein product is CASSLSDRVGTEAFF.

The rearrangement links TRBV10-3 to TRBJ1-3; the D gene is possibly TRBD1 (5 bases). Germline CDR1 is ENHRY and CDR2 is SYGVKD. Trimming cost V 9 bases and J 8 bases, with 17 bases left between them. The CDR3 runs 13 residues. The CDR3 DNA reads as TGTGCCATTTGCTCGGGGGAGGCGGACACCATATATTTT. Translating gives CAICSGEADTIYF.

The chain links TRBV7-3 to TRBJ2-7; the match to TRBD1 covers 8 bases. J gave up 6 bases and V 4 bases, and 14 bases lay outside the gene matches. Germline values: CDR1 SGHTA, CDR2 FQGTGA. The CDR3 covers 16 residues. The CDR3 is CASSSIPGQGRAEQYF. DNA for the CDR3: TGTGCCAGCAGCTCCATCCCTGGACAGGGACGGGCCGAGCAGTACTTC.

V gene TRBV29-1 combines with J gene TRBJ1-2; TRBD1 matches at 7 bases. With V trimmed by 7 bases and J by 8 bases, 7 bases remained unmatched. The CDR3 spans 11 residues. The germline V gene has CDR1 SQVTM and CDR2 ANQGSEA. CDR3 region: CSGQGVGGYTF. The CDR3 coding sequence is TGCAGCGGGCAGGGGGTAGGGGGCTACACCTTC.

The CDR3, as DNA: TGCGCCAGCAGCTTGGCGGGGACAGGGCAACAAGAGACCCAGTACTTC. Translated: CASSLAGTGQQETQYF. The chain couples TRBV5-1 to TRBJ2-5; 9 positions match TRBD1. The CDR3 has 16 amino acids. The V segment lost 0 bases and the J segment 2 bases; nucleotides outside the gene matches: 5. CDR1 and CDR2 (germline): SGHRS, YFSETQ.

The chain combines TRBV19 with TRBJ2-3; TRBD2 matches at 10 bases. This CDR3 region has 16 residues. V lost 3 bases and J lost 6; bases outside the gene matches: 9. CDR1 is LNHDA and CDR2 is SQIVND in the germline V gene (reference sequence). The DNA for the CDR3 is TGTGCCAGTAGTATTCCGAGCGGGGGGGCAGGGGATACGCAGTATTTT. It is translated as CASSIPSGGAGDTQYF.

This chain links TRBV10-3 with TRBJ2-3; weak D call: TRBD2 (6 bases). This CDR3 has 13 residues. The germline V and J ends were trimmed by 7 bases and 0 bases, with 8 bases remaining between them. CDR1 is ENHRY and CDR2 is SYGVKD in the germline V gene. The CDR3 here is CAITRGSTDTQYF. In nucleotides, the CDR3 is TGTGCCATCACGCGGGGTAGCACAGATACGCAGTATTTT.

In this sample, this clone turned up once. The rearrangement links TRBV11-2 to TRBJ1-2; TRBD1 matches at 9 bases. The V and J ends lost 2 bases and 6 bases, in that order; junction bases with no gene match: 7. The germline gives CDR1 SGHAT, CDR2 FQNNGV. The CDR3 sequence is 15 residues long. The CDR3 DNA sequence: TGTGCCAGCAGCTTACTCGGGACAGGGCGTGATGGCTACACCTTC. As protein: CASSLLGTGRDGYTF. The variable domain in full, completed from reference TRBV11-2 and TRBJ1-2, reads EAGVAQSPRYKIIEKRQSVAFWCNPISGHATLYWYQQILGQGPKLLIQFQNNGVVDDSQLPKDRFSAERLKGVDSTLKIQPAKLEDSAVYLCASSLLGTGRDGYTFGSGTRLTVV.

This rearrangement joins TRBV5-1 to TRBJ2-3, with TRBD2 matching over 9 bases. CDR3 length: 16 amino acids. Germline trimming cut 0 bases from V and 1 base from J; bases unmatched to any gene: 3. From germline, CDR1 is SGHRS and CDR2 YFSETQ. The CDR3 DNA is TGCGCCAGCAGCTTGGCCGCGGGGGGGGGCACAGATACGCAGTATTTT. Encoded protein: CASSLAAGGGTDTQYF.